This TCR beta chain was recorded in a study of blood T cell repertoires in COVID-19. Study background: The United States, Italy and Spain supplied acute and convalescent COVID-19 samples. In each case, the material was cDNA or gDNA derived from T cells, B-cell-depleted T cells, or PBMCs.

Per the original methods: It was from reference gene primer amplification that nucleated cell counts were estimated. The data were produced by immunoSEQ multiplex PCR, yet TCRdb's version contains in-frame clones alone and is incomplete. For V, J and clone size, that table is used; D and trimming come from the DNA. The table records around 250,000 clones, around nine tenths of them present only once. This CDR3 has 13 residues. CDR1 is MGHDK, CDR2 SYGVNS, per germline. Trimming took 2 bases from V and 5 from J, leaving 9 bases between them. The clonotype originates from a middle-aged man with active or convalescent COVID-19. Sequences were obtained from peripheral blood. The gene calls are TRBV25-1 and TRBJ1-1; D is possibly TRBD1 (5 bases). CDR3 nucleotides: TGTGCCAGCAGTGAAGCAGGGCGAACTGAAGCTTTCTTT. Its translation is CASSEAGRTEAFF.